This entry features one TCR beta chain sequence. Among the roughly 120 subjects of the validation cohort, separate from the approximately 700-subject first cohort, were the donors. The entry originates in a study of cytomegalovirus exposure and HLA in healthy donors. Generated by immunoSEQ multiplex PCR, the TCRdb table keeps only in-frame clones and is missing some. The sample has fewer than 300,000 clones; roughly 90% are singletons. With 0 bases clipped from V and 5 bases from J, the junction kept 2 bases outside the gene matches. CDR3 length: 15 residues. Germline V CDR1 and CDR2: SGHRS, YFSETQ. The clonotype comes from a woman aged 18-29 years in good health and CMV-seronegative. The J gene is TRBJ2-1, the V gene TRBV5-1, with 10 bases lining up with TRBD2. Material for sequencing was PBMCs. This CDR3 is CASSLVSGRNNEQFF. The CDR3 DNA reads as TGCGCCAGCAGCTTGGTTAGCGGGAGGAACAATGAGCAGTTCTTC.